The following is a TCR beta chain sequence with its context. The data belong to a study of T cell changes during pregnancy in multiple sclerosis. TCRdb keeps only in-frame clones here, not all; method: immunoSEQ multiplex PCR. The table has approximately 61,000 clones, roughly 90% seen once. The ends lost 6 bases at V and 1 base at J; junction bases unmatched: 11. Germline CDR1 ENHRY, CDR2 SYGVKD. This CDR3 is built from 16 residues. This chain uses TRBV10-3 with TRBJ1-1; 7 positions agree with TRBD1. The input for sequencing was peripheral blood, taken in the first trimester of pregnancy. The clonotype comes from a female donor in good health, enrolled as a control in a pregnancy study. DNA of the CDR3: TGTGCCATCAGGGGTAGACAGGGCGAGGGGAACACTGAAGCTTTCTTT. Translating it yields CAIRGRQGEGNTEAFF.